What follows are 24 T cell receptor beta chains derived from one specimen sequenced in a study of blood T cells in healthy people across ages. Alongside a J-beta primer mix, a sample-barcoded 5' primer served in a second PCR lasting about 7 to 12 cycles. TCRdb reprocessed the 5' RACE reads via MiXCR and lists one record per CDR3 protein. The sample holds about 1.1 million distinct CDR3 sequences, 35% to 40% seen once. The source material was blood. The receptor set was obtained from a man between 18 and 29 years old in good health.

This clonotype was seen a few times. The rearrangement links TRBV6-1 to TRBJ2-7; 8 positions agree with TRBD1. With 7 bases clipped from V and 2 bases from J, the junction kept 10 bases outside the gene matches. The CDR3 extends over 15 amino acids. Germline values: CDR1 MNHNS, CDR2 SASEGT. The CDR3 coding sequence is TGTGCCAGCACCCGAGGGACAGGAAGACCCTACGAGCAGTACTTC. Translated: CASTRGTGRPYEQYF.

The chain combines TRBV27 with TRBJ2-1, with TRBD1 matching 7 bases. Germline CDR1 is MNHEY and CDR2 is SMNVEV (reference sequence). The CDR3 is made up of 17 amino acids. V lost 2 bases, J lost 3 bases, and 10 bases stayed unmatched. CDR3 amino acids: CASSLLPHRDSYNEQFF. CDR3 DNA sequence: TGTGCCAGCAGTTTACTCCCCCATCGGGACAGCTACAATGAGCAGTTCTTC.

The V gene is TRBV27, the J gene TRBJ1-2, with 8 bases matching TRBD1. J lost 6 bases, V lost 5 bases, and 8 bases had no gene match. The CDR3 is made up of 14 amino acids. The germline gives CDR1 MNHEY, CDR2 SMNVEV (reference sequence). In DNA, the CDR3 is TGTGCCAGCAGTGAAAGACAGGGGACCGATGGCTACACCTTC. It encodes CASSERQGTDGYTF.

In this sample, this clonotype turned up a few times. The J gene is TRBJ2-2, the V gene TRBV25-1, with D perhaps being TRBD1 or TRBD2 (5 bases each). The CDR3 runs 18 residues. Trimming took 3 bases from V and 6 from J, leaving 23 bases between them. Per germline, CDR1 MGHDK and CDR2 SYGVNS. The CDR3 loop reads CASSESRGATHKAGELFF. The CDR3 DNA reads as TGTGCCAGCAGTGAGTCACGAGGGGCTACACATAAAGCCGGGGAGCTGTTTTTT.

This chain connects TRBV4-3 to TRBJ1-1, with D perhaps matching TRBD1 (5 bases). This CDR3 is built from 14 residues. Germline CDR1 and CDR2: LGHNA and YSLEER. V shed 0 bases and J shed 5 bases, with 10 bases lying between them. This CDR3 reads CASSQDSRGTEAFF. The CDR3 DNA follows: TGCGCCAGCAGCCAAGATAGCCGGGGGACTGAAGCTTTCTTT.

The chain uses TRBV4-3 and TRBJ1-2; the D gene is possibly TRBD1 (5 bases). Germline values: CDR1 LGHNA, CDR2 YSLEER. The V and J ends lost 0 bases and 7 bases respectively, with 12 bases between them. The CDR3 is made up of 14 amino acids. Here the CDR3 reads CASSQDLTGPGYTF. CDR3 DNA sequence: TGCGCCAGCAGCCAAGATCTTACAGGCCCTGGCTACACCTTC.

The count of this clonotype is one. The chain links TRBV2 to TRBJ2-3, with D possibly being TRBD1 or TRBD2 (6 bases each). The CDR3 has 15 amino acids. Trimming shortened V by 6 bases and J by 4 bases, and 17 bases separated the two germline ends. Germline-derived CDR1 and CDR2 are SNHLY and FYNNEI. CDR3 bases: TGTGCCAGCAGGAAGGGGGGTGGGTTAGCAGATACGCAGTATTTT. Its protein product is CASRKGGGLADTQYF. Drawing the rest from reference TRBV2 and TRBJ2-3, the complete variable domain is EPEVTQTPSHQVTQMGQEVILRCVPISNHLYFYWYRQILGQKVEFLVSFYNNEISEKSEIFDDQFSVERPDGSNFTLKIRSTKLEDSAMYFCASRKGGGLADTQYFGPGTRLTVL.

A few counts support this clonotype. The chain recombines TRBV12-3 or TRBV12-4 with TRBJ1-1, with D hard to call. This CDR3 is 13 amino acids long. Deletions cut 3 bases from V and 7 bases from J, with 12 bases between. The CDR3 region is CASSFGQNYEAFF. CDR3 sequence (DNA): TGTGCCAGCAGTTTTGGGCAGAACTATGAAGCTTTCTTT.

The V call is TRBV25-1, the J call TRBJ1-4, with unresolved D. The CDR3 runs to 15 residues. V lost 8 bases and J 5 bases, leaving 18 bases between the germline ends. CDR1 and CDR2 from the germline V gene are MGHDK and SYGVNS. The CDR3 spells CASSSHFELNEKLFF. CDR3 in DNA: TGTGCCAGCTCCTCCCATTTTGAACTAAATGAAAAACTGTTTTTT.

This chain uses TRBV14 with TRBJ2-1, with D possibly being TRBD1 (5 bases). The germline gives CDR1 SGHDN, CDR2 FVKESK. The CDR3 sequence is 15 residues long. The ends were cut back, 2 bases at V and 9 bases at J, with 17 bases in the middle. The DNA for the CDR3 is TGTGCCAGCAGCCAAAGGCCAGGGTATTTGGGTGAGCAGTTCTTC. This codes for CASSQRPGYLGEQFF.

CDR3 coding DNA: TGTGCCAGCAGCCAAGATTGGGGGCGGTACCCGAACACTGAAGCTTTCTTT. Protein: CASSQDWGRYPNTEAFF. This chain links TRBV3-1 with TRBJ1-1; tentative D call: TRBD1 (6 bases). This CDR3 is 17 amino acids long. Deletions cut 0 bases from V and 1 base from J, with 15 bases between. Germline V gives CDR1 LGHDT, CDR2 YNNKEL (reference sequence).

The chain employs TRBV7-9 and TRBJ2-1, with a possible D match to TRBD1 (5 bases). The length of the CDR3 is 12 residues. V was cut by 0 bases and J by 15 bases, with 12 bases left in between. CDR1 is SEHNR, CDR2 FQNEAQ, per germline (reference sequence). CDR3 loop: CASSLAGSQGFF. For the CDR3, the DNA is TGTGCCAGCAGCTTAGCAGGCAGCCAGGGGTTCTTC.

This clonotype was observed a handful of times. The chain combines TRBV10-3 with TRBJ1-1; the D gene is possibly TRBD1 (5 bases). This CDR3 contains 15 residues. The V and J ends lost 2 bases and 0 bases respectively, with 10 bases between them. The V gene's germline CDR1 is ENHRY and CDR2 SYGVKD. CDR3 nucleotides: TGTGCCATCAGTGAGAAGCTGGGGCTGAACACTGAAGCTTTCTTT. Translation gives CAISEKLGLNTEAFF.

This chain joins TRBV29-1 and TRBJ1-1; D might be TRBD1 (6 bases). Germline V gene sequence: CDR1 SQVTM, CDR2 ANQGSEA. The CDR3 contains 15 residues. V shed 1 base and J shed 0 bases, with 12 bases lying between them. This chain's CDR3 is CSVEGPTGLNTEAFF. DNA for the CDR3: TGCAGCGTTGAAGGCCCCACAGGGTTGAACACTGAAGCTTTCTTT.

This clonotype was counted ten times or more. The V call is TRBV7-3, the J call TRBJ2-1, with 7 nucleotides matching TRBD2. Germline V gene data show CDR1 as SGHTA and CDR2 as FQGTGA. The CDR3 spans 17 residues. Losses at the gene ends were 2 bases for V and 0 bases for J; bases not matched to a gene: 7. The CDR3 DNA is TGTGCCAGCAGCTTATGGGGAGGGTTAAACTCCTACAATGAGCAGTTCTTC. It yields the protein CASSLWGGLNSYNEQFF. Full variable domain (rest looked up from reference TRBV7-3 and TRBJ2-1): GAGVSQTPSNKVTEKGKYVELRCDPISGHTALYWYRQSLGQGPEFLIYFQGTGAADDSGLPNDRFFAVRPEGSVSTLKIQRTERGDSAVYLCASSLWGGLNSYNEQFFGPGTRLTVL.

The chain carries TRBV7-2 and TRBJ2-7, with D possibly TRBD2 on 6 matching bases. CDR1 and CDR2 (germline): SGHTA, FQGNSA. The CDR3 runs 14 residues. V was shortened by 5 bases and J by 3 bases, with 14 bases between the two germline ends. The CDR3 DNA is TGTGCCAGCAGCCTTATTGGGGGGAACTACGAGCAGTACTTC. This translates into CASSLIGGNYEQYF.

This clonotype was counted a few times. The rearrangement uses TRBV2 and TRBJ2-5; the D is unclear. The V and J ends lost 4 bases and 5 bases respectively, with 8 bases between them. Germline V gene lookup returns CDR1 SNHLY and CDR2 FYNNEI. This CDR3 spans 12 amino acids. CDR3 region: CASSGPPETQYF. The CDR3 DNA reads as TGTGCCAGCAGTGGACCTCCGGAGACCCAGTACTTC. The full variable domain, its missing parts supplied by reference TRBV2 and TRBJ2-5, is EPEVTQTPSHQVTQMGQEVILRCVPISNHLYFYWYRQILGQKVEFLVSFYNNEISEKSEIFDDQFSVERPDGSNFTLKIRSTKLEDSAMYFCASSGPPETQYFGPGTRLLVL.

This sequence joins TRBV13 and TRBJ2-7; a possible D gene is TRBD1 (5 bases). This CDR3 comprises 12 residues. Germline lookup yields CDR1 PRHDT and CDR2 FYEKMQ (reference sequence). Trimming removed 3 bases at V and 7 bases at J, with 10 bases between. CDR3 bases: TGTGCCAGCAGCTTCATCAGGGATGAGCAGTACTTC. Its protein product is CASSFIRDEQYF.

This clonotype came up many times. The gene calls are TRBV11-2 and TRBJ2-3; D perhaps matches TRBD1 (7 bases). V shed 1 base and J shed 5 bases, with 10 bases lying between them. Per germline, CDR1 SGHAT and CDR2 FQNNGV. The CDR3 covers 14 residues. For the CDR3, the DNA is TGTGCCAGCAGCTTAGGCAGGGGGGTAGATACGCAGTATTTT. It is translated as CASSLGRGVDTQYF.

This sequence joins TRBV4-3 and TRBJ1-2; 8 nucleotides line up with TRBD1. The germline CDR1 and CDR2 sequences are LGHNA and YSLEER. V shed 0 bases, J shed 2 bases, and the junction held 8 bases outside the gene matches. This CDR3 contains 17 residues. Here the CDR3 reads CASSQDKGTGINYGYTF. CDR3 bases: TGCGCCAGCAGCCAAGATAAGGGGACAGGAATCAACTATGGCTACACCTTC.

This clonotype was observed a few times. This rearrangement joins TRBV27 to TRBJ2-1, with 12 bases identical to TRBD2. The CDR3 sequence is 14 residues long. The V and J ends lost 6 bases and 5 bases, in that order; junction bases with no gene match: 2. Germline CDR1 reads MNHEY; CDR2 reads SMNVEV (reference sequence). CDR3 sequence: CASRGLAGHNEQFF. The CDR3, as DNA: TGTGCCAGCAGAGGACTAGCGGGACACAATGAGCAGTTCTTC.

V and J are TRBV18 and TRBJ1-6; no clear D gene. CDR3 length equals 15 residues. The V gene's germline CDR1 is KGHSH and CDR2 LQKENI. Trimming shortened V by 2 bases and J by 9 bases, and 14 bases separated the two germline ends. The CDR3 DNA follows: TGTGCCAGCTCACCAGAGGCAGGTGGATTTTCACCCCTCCACTTT. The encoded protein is CASSPEAGGFSPLHF.

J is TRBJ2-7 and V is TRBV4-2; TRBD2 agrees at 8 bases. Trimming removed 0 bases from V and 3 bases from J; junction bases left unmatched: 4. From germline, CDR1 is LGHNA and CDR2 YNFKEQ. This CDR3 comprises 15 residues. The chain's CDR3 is CASSQEGRGGYEQYF. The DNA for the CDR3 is TGTGCCAGCAGCCAAGAGGGCCGGGGGGGCTACGAGCAGTACTTC.

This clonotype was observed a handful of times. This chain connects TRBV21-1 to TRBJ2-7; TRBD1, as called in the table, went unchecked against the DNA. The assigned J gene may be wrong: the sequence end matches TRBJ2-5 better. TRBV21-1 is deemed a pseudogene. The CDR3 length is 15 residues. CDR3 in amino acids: CASSTQGSYQETQYF. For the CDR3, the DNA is TGTGCCAGCAGCACACAGGGATCGTACCAAGAGACCCAGTACTTC.